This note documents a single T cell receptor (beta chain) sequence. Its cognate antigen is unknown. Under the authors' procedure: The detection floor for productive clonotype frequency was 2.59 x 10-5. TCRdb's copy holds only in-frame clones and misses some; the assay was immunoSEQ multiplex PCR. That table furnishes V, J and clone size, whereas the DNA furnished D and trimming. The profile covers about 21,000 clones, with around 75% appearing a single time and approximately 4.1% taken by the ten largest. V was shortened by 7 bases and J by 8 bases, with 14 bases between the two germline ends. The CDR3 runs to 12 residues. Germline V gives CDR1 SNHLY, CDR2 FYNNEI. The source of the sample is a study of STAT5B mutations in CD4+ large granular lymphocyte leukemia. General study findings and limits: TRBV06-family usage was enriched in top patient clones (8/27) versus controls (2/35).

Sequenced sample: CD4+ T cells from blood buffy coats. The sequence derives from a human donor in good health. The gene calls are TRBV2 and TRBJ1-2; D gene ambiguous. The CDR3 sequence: CASIRDGEGYTF. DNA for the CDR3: TGTGCCAGCATTCGGGATGGGGAAGGCTACACCTTC.